One T cell receptor (beta chain) is described in this entry. The data were obtained in a study of blood T cell repertoires in COVID-19. Study overall: COVID-19 samples, acute and convalescent, were from the United States, Italy and Spain.

V was pared by 4 bases and J by 6 bases, with 19 bases between. The CDR3 contains 16 residues. CDR1 is SGHNT, CDR2 YYREEE, per germline (reference sequence). In the study's own analysis: By means of reference gene primer amplification, nucleated cell counts were estimated. Data came from immunoSEQ multiplex PCR; TCRdb stores just in-frame clones and leaves some out. V and J calls plus clone size are reproduced from that table; the DNA served to infer D and trimming. This table has 250,000 or so clones, 80% to 90% appearing once. The chain carries TRBV5-4 and TRBJ2-2; a possible D gene is TRBD1 (5 bases). The sequenced sample consisted of PBMCs or T cells enriched from blood (not recorded which). This sequence was found in a woman in her thirties or forties who had been exposed to COVID-19. The CDR3 DNA reads as TGTGCCAGCAGCCCTGGTAGGGGCGCTTCGGCCGGGGAGCTGTTTTTT. Translated, it gives CASSPGRGASAGELFF. Full variable domain (outside the CDR3, taken from reference TRBV5-4 and TRBJ2-2): ETGVTQSPTHLIKTRGQQVTLRCSSQSGHNTVSWYQQALGQGPQFIFQYYREEENGRGNFPPRFSGLQFPNYSSELNVNALELDDSALYLCASSPGRGASAGELFFGEGSRLTVL.